This T cell receptor beta chain was sequenced for a study of blood T cells in healthy people across ages. General study results and limits: Donor CMV status, an unknown factor, possibly confounded changes in expanded clonotypes. Older individuals had lower TCR beta diversity per million T cells (the decline was roughly linear).

Combining a sample-barcoded 5' primer with a J-beta primer mix, a second PCR ran for roughly 7 to 12 cycles. Unique molecular identifiers of 12 random nucleotides labeled each cDNA. Using its own MiXCR run on the 5' RACE reads, TCRdb lists one record per CDR3 protein. The sample yields over 1,300,000 distinct CDR3 sequences, roughly 59% seen once. Per-sample PBMC isolation yielded at least 7 million cells. The CDR3 is made up of 16 amino acids. V was cut by 3 bases and J by 4 bases, with 18 bases left in between. CDR1 and CDR2 from the germline V gene are MDHEN and SYDVKM. Comments on this clonotype: The target antigen is unknown.

The sample comprised blood. The rearrangement uses TRBV28 and TRBJ1-2; perhaps TRBD1 as D (5 bases). The TCR originated in a man between 18 and 35 years old in good health. CDR3 sequence (DNA): TGTGCCAGCAGTTTTAGGTGGTCCGACAGACTCTATGGCTACACCTTC. It yields the protein CASSFRWSDRLYGYTF.